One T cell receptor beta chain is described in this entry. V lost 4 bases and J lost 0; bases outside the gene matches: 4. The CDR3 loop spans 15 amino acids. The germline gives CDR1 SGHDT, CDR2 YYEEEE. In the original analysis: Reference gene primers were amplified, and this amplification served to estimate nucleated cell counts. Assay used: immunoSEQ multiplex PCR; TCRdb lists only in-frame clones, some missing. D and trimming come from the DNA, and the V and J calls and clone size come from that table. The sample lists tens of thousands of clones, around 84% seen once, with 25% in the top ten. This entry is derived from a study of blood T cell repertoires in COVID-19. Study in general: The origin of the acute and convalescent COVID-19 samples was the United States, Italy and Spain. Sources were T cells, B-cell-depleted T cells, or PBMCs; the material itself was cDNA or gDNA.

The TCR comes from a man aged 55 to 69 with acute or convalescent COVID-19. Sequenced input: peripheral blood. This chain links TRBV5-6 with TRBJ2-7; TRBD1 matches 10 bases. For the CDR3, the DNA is TGTGCCAGCAGCCCAAGGACAGGGGGCTCCTACGAGCAGTACTTC. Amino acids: CASSPRTGGSYEQYF.